These T cell receptor beta chains were read from a single sample in a study of blood T cell repertoires in COVID-19. Clones were sequenced by immunoSEQ multiplex PCR, and TCRdb holds only the in-frame ones, with some missing. The sample consists of 150,000 to 200,000 clones, 70% to 85% of them appearing once. Sample: peripheral blood. The receptor set was obtained from a woman in her 30s with acute or convalescent COVID-19. The CDR3 runs from the conserved cysteine through the conserved F or W. The D gene is left open where the match is weak. A row's size may be missing; if present it is once, few, many or a size class.

clone size: .; V gene: TRBV7-2; D gene: TRBD1; J gene: TRBJ2-3; CDR3 protein: CASSLQSGTGGTDTQYF; CDR3 DNA: TGTGCCAGCAGCTTACAATCGGGGACAGGGGGCACAGATACGCAGTATTTT
clone size: .; V gene: TRBV29-1; D gene: TRBD1; J gene: TRBJ1-1; CDR3 protein: CSARQGNTEAFF; CDR3 DNA: TGCAGCGCCCGACAGGGGAACACTGAAGCTTTCTTT
clone size: once; V gene: TRBV29-1; D gene: .; J gene: TRBJ1-2; CDR3 protein: CSAPDSTNYGYTF; CDR3 DNA: TGCAGCGCCCCTGACAGTACTAACTATGGCTACACCTTC
clone size: .; V gene: TRBV6-1; D gene: .; J gene: TRBJ1-1; CDR3 protein: CASSEQGYTGEAFF; CDR3 DNA: TGTGCCAGCAGTGAACAGGGTTACACGGGTGAAGCTTTCTTT
clone size: .; V gene: TRBV30; D gene: .; J gene: TRBJ1-1; CDR3 protein: CAWSVVWGQWRINTEAFF; CDR3 DNA: TGTGCCTGGAGTGTAGTCTGGGGTCAGTGGAGGATTAACACTGAAGCTTTCTTT
clone size: .; V gene: TRBV11-2; D gene: .; J gene: TRBJ1-6; CDR3 protein: CASSLGSARASSYNSPLHF; CDR3 DNA: TGTGCCAGCAGCTTAGGTAGCGCGAGGGCCTCCTCCTATAATTCACCCCTCCACTTT
clone size: .; V gene: TRBV2; D gene: TRBD1; J gene: TRBJ1-4; CDR3 protein: CASSVRQGATNEKLFF; CDR3 DNA: TGTGCCAGCAGCGTTCGACAGGGAGCAACTAATGAAAAACTGTTTTTT
clone size: few; V gene: TRBV9; D gene: .; J gene: TRBJ1-6; CDR3 protein: CASSSQAGPLHF; CDR3 DNA: TGTGCCAGCAGCTCCCAGGCGGGACCCCTCCACTTT
clone size: .; V gene: TRBV19; D gene: .; J gene: TRBJ2-7; CDR3 protein: CASSSGSYEQYF; CDR3 DNA: TGTGCCAGTAGTAGCGGCTCCTACGAGCAGTACTTC
clone size: .; V gene: TRBV11-3; D gene: .; J gene: TRBJ2-3; CDR3 protein: CASSLTAGTDTQYF; CDR3 DNA: TGTGCCAGCAGCCTCACGGCGGGGACAGATACGCAGTATTTT
clone size: .; V gene: TRBV7-2; D gene: .; J gene: TRBJ2-2; CDR3 protein: CASSLTSTFWNTGELFF; CDR3 DNA: TGTGCCAGCAGCTTGACAAGCACCTTTTGGAACACCGGGGAGCTGTTTTTT
clone size: .; V gene: TRBV28; D gene: .; J gene: TRBJ1-6; CDR3 protein: CATRDNRISPLHF; CDR3 DNA: TGTGCCACCAGGGACAACCGAATTTCACCCCTCCACTTT
clone size: .; V gene: TRBV5-1; D gene: .; J gene: TRBJ1-5; CDR3 protein: CASSLGGDSNQPQHF; CDR3 DNA: TGCGCCAGCAGCCTCGGCGGGGATAGCAATCAGCCCCAGCATTTT